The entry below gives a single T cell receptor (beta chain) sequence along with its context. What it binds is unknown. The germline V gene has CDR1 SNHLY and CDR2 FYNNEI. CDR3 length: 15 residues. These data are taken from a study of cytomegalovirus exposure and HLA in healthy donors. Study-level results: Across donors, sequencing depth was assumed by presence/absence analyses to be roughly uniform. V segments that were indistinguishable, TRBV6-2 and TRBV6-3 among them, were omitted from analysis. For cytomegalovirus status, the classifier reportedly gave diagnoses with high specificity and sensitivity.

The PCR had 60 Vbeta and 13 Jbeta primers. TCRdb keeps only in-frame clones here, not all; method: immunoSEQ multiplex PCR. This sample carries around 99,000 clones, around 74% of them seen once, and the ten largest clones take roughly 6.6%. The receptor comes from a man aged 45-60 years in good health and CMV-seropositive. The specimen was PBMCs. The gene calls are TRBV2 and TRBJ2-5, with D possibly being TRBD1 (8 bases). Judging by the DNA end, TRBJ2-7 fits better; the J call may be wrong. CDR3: CASSKGGDRTYEQYF. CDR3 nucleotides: TGTGCCAGCAGTAAAGGGGGGGACAGGACCTACGAGCAGTACTTC.